Listed below are T cell receptor beta chains from one sample, sequenced in a study of T cell responses to AZD1222 COVID-19 vaccine. Using immunoSEQ multiplex PCR, the repertoire was profiled, and TCRdb retains in-frame clones only, with some absent. The profile shows about 110,000 clones, roughly 90% of them singletons. This specimen was peripheral blood, taken on day 0 of AZD1222 vaccination. The source of these receptors is an adult in good health. The CDR3 runs from the conserved cysteine through the conserved F or W.

>TRBJ2-7|TRBV5-4
CASSLATGHYEQYF
>TRBJ1-1|TRBV23-1
CASSPRSTEAFF
>TRBJ2-2|TRBV7-8
CASSPRRELFF
>TRBJ2-7|TRBV9
CASSVDRVAYEQYF
>TRBJ2-7|TRBV28
CASRWDRETYEQYF
>TRBJ2-1|TRBV6-6
CASSKSGPTEQFF
>TRBJ1-5|TRBV19
CATREGGGNQPQHF
>TRBJ1-2|TRBV5-1
CASSLASGARDGYTF
>TRBJ2-1|TRBV6-6
CASSPVGDEQFF
>TRBJ2-7|TRBV4-3
CASSQESNRDYEQYF
>TRBJ2-1|TRBV20-1
CSARDRGEQFF
>TRBJ1-5|TRBV7-9
CASSLAFRVRGNQPQHF
>TRBJ1-3|TRBV3-1/TRBV3-2
CASSQDYGGNTIYF
>TRBJ1-3|TRBV7-8
CASSLVGTGDSGNTIYF
>TRBJ2-7|TRBV30
CACLGTSGSFPYEQYF
>TRBJ1-1|TRBV2
CASSVGGPNTEAFF
>TRBJ1-5|TRBV7-2
CASSLTGGGNQPQHF
>TRBJ2-3|TRBV4-3
CASSQGTAAGDTQYF
>TRBJ1-1|TRBV4-1
CASSQESRTGALNTEAFF